This T cell receptor (beta chain) originates from a study of preoperative IRX-2 immunotherapy in early breast cancer. The length of the CDR3 is 11 residues. Germline values: CDR1 LNHDA, CDR2 SQIVND (reference sequence). V lost 4 bases, J lost 9 bases, and 7 bases lay in between. Treatment of the sample: preoperative locoregional IRX-2 cytokine immunotherapy. Patients received preoperative, locoregional IRX-2 cytokine immunotherapy in a phase Ib study. Some clones are missing from TCRdb's copy, which holds only in-frame ones; the method was immunoSEQ multiplex PCR. The sample holds some 35,000 clones, 82% seen once.

The rearrangement joins TRBV19 to TRBJ2-1, with D unresolved. The sample here was lymph node tissue, taken after IRX-2 immunotherapy. The sequence came from a human donor with breast cancer. CDR3 residues: CASSSSLEQFF. In nucleotides, the CDR3 is TGTGCCAGTAGTAGCTCCCTTGAGCAGTTCTTC.